This T cell receptor beta chain was retrieved from a study of T cells after yellow fever vaccination (dated by TCRdb to between 2018 and 2020). In the study overall: The SMART-Seq v4 Ultra Low Input RNA kit was used to prepare libraries from fractions with low cell numbers. To follow T-cell clones before and after primary and booster YFV17D yellow fever vaccination, bulk TCR alpha and beta repertoires were sequenced over time. Two healthy male donors made up the cohort, one aged 18 to 30 years and the other aged 30 to 40 years. Blood was drawn at multiple timepoints before and after primary and secondary immunization, with bulk PBMC replicates and cell subsets isolated. The research as a whole found: Computational filtering was needed because FACS-sorted repertoires could contain abundant contaminating clonotypes from the bulk population. After the booster, most clones that had expanded after primary vaccination were detected again (roughly 96% of CD4 and 88% of CD8), suggesting broad maintenance of memory. The secondary T-cell response was weaker than the primary response but faster, peaking on day 5 instead of day 15. A small fraction of clonotypes showed up in both the CD4 and CD8 compartments, probably as a result of convergent recombination. Because the study included only a couple of donors, the extent to which the findings can be generalized is limited.

TCR cDNA was made using 5'RACE template switching, a step that added a universal primer site and unique molecular identifiers. Priming of cDNA synthesis was performed from both the TCR alpha and TCR beta constant segments. Library amplification involved two PCR steps, and the second step added sample barcodes and sequencing adapters. Sequencing of the libraries was done on either Illumina HiSeq 2500 (2x100 bp) or NovaSeq (2x150 bp). In the paper's pipeline: MIGEC was used to demultiplex reads and collapse the reads into UMI consensus sequences, and MiXCR was used for V(D)J alignment. Clonotypes responding to the vaccine were identified with edgeR on replicate PBMC samples, with the criteria of FDR below 0.01 and a log2 fold change above 5 up to day 15. Each bulk clonotype received a CD4 or CD8 identity based on whether the sequenced CD4 or CD8 repertoire contained that clonotype at higher abundance. The public reads were quality trimmed at Q25 with fastp and then assembled into clones with MiXCR by TCRdb, keeping productive beta chains. CDR3 protein sequences are deduplicated, and each keeps its most common genes and DNA. TCRdb, not the original authors, processed these V and J calls. This sample comprises around 110,000 distinct CDR3 sequences, under 9% of them detected only once. The top ten clonotypes cover 25% of the sample.

The meaning of the sample's treatment or condition label: live attenuated yellow fever vaccine strain. A standard Ficoll-Paque protocol was used to isolate PBMCs from peripheral blood. CD4 and CD8 T-cell fractions were isolated with Dynabeads CD4 and CD8 positive selection kits. TriZol was used to extract RNA from bulk PBMCs, CD4 and CD8 fractions, and dextramer-positive and dextramer-negative fractions. Comments on this clonotype: Its binding antigen is unknown. Qualities for individual bases were not recorded, and no much larger clone is one base off.

The receptor's source is a man aged 25-45 years who received the YFV17D yellow fever vaccine. Source: CD8+ T cells sorted from PBMCs, taken 45 days after the yellow fever booster vaccination.

The CDR3 in this case is CASSFPGESETEAFF. The base sequence is TGTGCCAGCAGTTTCCCCGGAGAGTCCGAGACTGAAGCTTTCTTT. The sequence links TRBV28 to TRBJ1-1, with the D segment identity uncertain. The V end loses 3 bases and the J end loses 5 bases, and a stretch of 16 bases separates them. The CDR3 sequence holds 15 residues, the cysteine and phenylalanine included. Of all the DNA, just the CDR3 is kept, 45 bases in frame from base 1. For CDR1 and CDR2, the germline V gene lists MDHEN and SYDVKM. Here the CDR3 is joined to the reference TRBV28 and TRBJ1-1 genes, and the full variable domain is: DVKVTQSSRYLVKRTGEKVFLECVQDMDHENMFWYRQDPGLGLRLIYFSYDVKMKEKGDIPEGYSVSREKKERFSLILESASTNQTSMYLCASSFPGESETEAFFGQGTRLTVV.